This T cell receptor (beta chain) emerged from a study of blood T cell repertoires in COVID-19. Study in general: Acute and convalescent COVID-19 samples came from the United States, Italy and Spain.

The data were produced by immunoSEQ multiplex PCR, yet TCRdb's version contains in-frame clones alone and is incomplete. This table has 95,000 to 150,000 clones, 85% to 90% appearing once. About this clone: Other DNA sequences within the sample encode an identical CDR3.

The CDR3 extends over 16 amino acids. Germline V lookup: CDR1 SGHAT, CDR2 FQNNGV. Trimming stripped 0 bases from V and 1 base from J, with 7 bases between. This TCR came from a man older than 75 with acute or convalescent COVID-19. Sample: peripheral blood. The V call is TRBV11-2, the J call TRBJ2-6, with no clear D. CDR3 bases: TGTGCCAGCAGCTTAGATCCAGTTTCTGGGGCCAACGTCCTGACTTTC. Its translation: CASSLDPVSGANVLTF.